The next 21 T cell receptor beta chains were all read from a single sample in a study of blood T cell repertoires in COVID-19 (TCRdb year 2020). The protocol used for the library was the immunoSEQ multiplex PCR assay. As stored in TCRdb, this immuneACCESS dataset retains in-frame rearrangements with V and J assigned. A fraction of the clones does not appear; measured against another copy, unresolved V genes explain less than half of the discrepancy, and the remainder lacks a known reason. The sample table holds over 250,000 clones, of which 89% were seen once. Of the sample, around 2% falls within the top ten clones. The source material was peripheral blood. Source of these receptors: a man aged 50 to 60 with acute or convalescent COVID-19.

The chain carries TRBV7-2 and TRBJ1-1, with a tentative D call TRBD1 (6 bases). Trimming took off 5 bases at V and 0 bases at J, with 13 bases between the two ends. Germline V gene data show CDR1 as SGHTA and CDR2 as FQGNSA. The length of the CDR3 is 15 residues. The CDR3 sequence: CASSTAGQLNTEAFF. The CDR3 DNA is TGTGCCAGCAGCACAGCCGGACAGCTGAACACTGAAGCTTTCTTT.

The rearrangement links TRBV5-1 to TRBJ1-2; 9 bases line up with TRBD1. The germline gives CDR1 SGHRS, CDR2 YFSETQ. CDR3 length: 16 amino acids. V lost 2 bases, J lost 0 bases, and 5 bases stayed unmatched. This CDR3 reads CASSFGQGPTNYGYTF. The CDR3 nucleotides are TGCGCCAGCAGCTTCGGACAGGGGCCAACTAACTATGGCTACACCTTC. The complete variable domain, with remaining parts taken from reference TRBV5-1 and TRBJ1-2, reads KAGVTQTPRYLIKTRGQQVTLSCSPISGHRSVSWYQQTPGQGLQFLFEYFSETQRNKGNFPGRFSGRQFSNSRSEMNVSTLELGDSALYLCASSFGQGPTNYGYTFGSGTRLTVV.

This clone has just a few counts. This chain links TRBV29-1 with TRBJ2-1; tentative D call: TRBD1 (6 bases). Germline V lookup: CDR1 SQVTM, CDR2 ANQGSEA. The CDR3 runs 14 residues. Trimming cost V 3 bases and J 4 bases, with 13 bases left between them. The CDR3 spells CSVDSGQLYNEQFF. The CDR3 DNA follows: TGCAGCGTTGATTCAGGACAGCTTTACAATGAGCAGTTCTTC.

Only a few counts were recorded for this clone. The chain combines TRBV3-1 (or the pseudogene TRBV3-2) with TRBJ2-6, with D possibly being TRBD2 (6 bases). The germline gives CDR1 LGHDT, CDR2 YNNKEL (reference sequence). The CDR3 is made up of 17 amino acids. With 1 base removed from V and 1 base from J, the gap between germline ends came to 11 bases. The DNA of the CDR3 is TGTGCCAGCAGCCAAGTGCTGGGGAGGTCTGGGGCCAACGTCCTGACTTTC. It encodes CASSQVLGRSGANVLTF.

The rearrangement uses TRBV2 and TRBJ1-1, with D tentatively TRBD1 (6 bases). Germline V gene lookup returns CDR1 SNHLY and CDR2 FYNNEI. V gave up 6 bases and J gave up 0 bases, with 20 bases separating them. This CDR3 is built from 17 residues. The CDR3 reads CASRSGQTLMVNTEAFF. In DNA form, the CDR3 reads TGTGCCAGCAGATCCGGACAGACACTCATGGTGAACACTGAAGCTTTCTTT.

The chain couples TRBV10-1 to TRBJ1-1; D possibly corresponds to TRBD1 (6 bases). Trimming took 4 bases from V and 5 from J, leaving 14 bases between them. CDR1 is WNHNN, CDR2 SYGVQD, per germline (reference sequence). There are 14 residues in the CDR3. CDR3 loop: CASSVTRGGTEAFF. CDR3 bases: TGCGCCAGCAGTGTGACCAGGGGAGGGACTGAAGCTTTCTTT.

The CDR3 DNA reads TGTGCCAGCAGCCAACTAGCGGGGAGCACAGATACGCAGTATTTT. Translation gives CASSQLAGSTDTQYF. The V and J genes are TRBV7-9 and TRBJ2-3; TRBD2 agrees at 10 bases. CDR3 length: 15 residues. Germline V gives CDR1 SEHNR, CDR2 FQNEAQ (reference sequence). The ends lost 5 bases at V and 0 bases at J; junction bases unmatched: 2.

This chain links TRBV3-1 (or the pseudogene TRBV3-2) with TRBJ2-5, with D perhaps TRBD1 (6 bases). There are 12 residues in the CDR3. In germline, CDR1 is LGHDT, CDR2 YNNKEL (reference sequence). Trimming removed 10 bases at V and 4 bases at J, with 13 bases between. The CDR3 bases are TGTGCCACTCGGGCACAGGGAGAGACCCAGTACTTC. Translating it yields CATRAQGETQYF.

The CDR3 loop is CASSRSQETQYF. The CDR3 nucleotides read TGTGCCAGCTCACGGAGCCAAGAGACCCAGTACTTC. The rearrangement links TRBV18 to TRBJ2-5; D is unclear. The germline V gene encodes CDR1 KGHSH and CDR2 LQKENI. The V end lost 4 bases, the J end lost 1 base, and 4 bases lay between the germline ends. This CDR3 has 12 residues.

V gene TRBV6-5 combines with J gene TRBJ1-2; TRBD1 matches at 11 bases. V gave up 0 bases and J gave up 8 bases; unmatched junction bases: 8. Germline V lookup: CDR1 MNHEY, CDR2 SVGAGI. The CDR3 is 16 amino acids. CDR3 amino acids: CASSYSRGQGVWGYTF. The CDR3 DNA is TGTGCCAGCAGTTACTCGAGGGGACAGGGGGTATGGGGCTACACCTTC.

This chain uses TRBV6-6 with TRBJ2-3; 14 bases align to TRBD2. CDR3 length: 16 residues. The germline V gene has CDR1 MNHNY and CDR2 SVGAGI (reference sequence). V shed 6 bases and J 6 bases; nucleotides not matched to a gene: 8. The chain's CDR3 is CASSLRLAGGVDTQYF. The CDR3 DNA reads TGTGCCAGCAGCCTGAGACTAGCGGGGGGGGTGGATACGCAGTATTTT.

The chain combines TRBV14 with TRBJ2-1; TRBD1 matches 7 bases. Germline trimming cut 4 bases from V and 6 bases from J; bases unmatched to any gene: 9. Germline V CDR1 and CDR2: SGHDN, FVKESK. The CDR3 is 15 residues long. CDR3 sequence reads: CASSRRQGLGNEQFF. Here the CDR3 DNA reads TGTGCCAGCAGCCGCCGACAGGGTTTAGGCAATGAGCAGTTCTTC.

The chain links TRBV15 to TRBJ1-3; TRBD1 aligns across 7 bases. The trim removed 5 bases at V and 6 bases at J, leaving 7 bases unmatched. Germline V gene sequence: CDR1 LNHNV, CDR2 YYDKDF (reference sequence). CDR3 length: 14 residues. The CDR3 DNA follows: TGTGCCACCAGCCCCGACAGGGCGGCAAACACCATATATTTT. It specifies CATSPDRAANTIYF. The variable domain in full, completed from reference TRBV15 and TRBJ1-3, reads DAMVIQNPRYQVTQFGKPVTLSCSQTLNHNVMYWYQQKSSQAPKLLFHYYDKDFNNEADTPDNFQSRRPNTSFCFLDIRSPGLGDTAMYLCATSPDRAANTIYFGEGSWLTVV.

This sequence joins TRBV11-2 and TRBJ2-5; 8 positions match TRBD2. CDR1 and CDR2 (germline): SGHAT, FQNNGV. V dropped 2 bases and J dropped 5; count of bases not matched to a gene: 13. The CDR3 runs 17 residues. The CDR3 DNA is TGTGCCAGCAGCTTAACGGGGGCCCAGCGGGGGATCGAGACCCAGTACTTC. Its translation: CASSLTGAQRGIETQYF.

The chain carries TRBV7-3 and TRBJ2-1, with 8 bases aligning to TRBD1. The trim removed 7 bases at V and 3 bases at J, leaving 5 bases unmatched. Per the germline V gene, CDR1 is SGHTA and CDR2 is FQGTGA. This CDR3 spans 14 amino acids. This CDR3 reads CASTSDRGYNEQFF. CDR3 bases: TGTGCCAGCACTTCCGACAGGGGCTACAATGAGCAGTTCTTC.

Remarks on this clone: In the same sample, other DNA sequences code for this CDR3. The V and J genes are TRBV6-5 and TRBJ2-2; TRBD2 matches at 7 bases. The CDR3 spans 15 residues. Germline trimming cut 2 bases from V and 4 bases from J; bases unmatched to any gene: 4. Germline CDR1 reads MNHEY; CDR2 reads SVGAGI. The CDR3 region has the DNA TGTGCCAGCAGTTACAGTCCGGGGGGCACCGGGGAGCTGTTTTTT. Encoded protein: CASSYSPGGTGELFF.

This chain joins TRBV20-1 and TRBJ2-1; D is uncertain. Trimming pared 2 bases from V and 4 bases from J, leaving 3 bases between. The germline V gene has CDR1 DFQATT and CDR2 SNEGSKA (reference sequence). The CDR3 is 11 amino acids. The CDR3 sequence: CSARLYNEQFF. In nucleotides, the CDR3 is TGCAGTGCTAGACTATACAATGAGCAGTTCTTC.

The chain has TRBV3-1 (or the pseudogene TRBV3-2) and TRBJ1-2; no definite D call. The CDR3 totals 12 residues. Trimming removed 0 bases from V and 8 bases from J, with 7 bases in between. Germline lookup yields CDR1 LGHDT and CDR2 YNNKEL (reference sequence). CDR3 loop: CASSQEAEGYTF. The DNA of the CDR3 is TGTGCCAGCAGCCAAGAGGCGGAAGGCTACACCTTC.

The chain combines TRBV6-5 with TRBJ1-2; 8 nucleotides agree with TRBD1. With 0 bases clipped from V and 1 base from J, the junction kept 1 base outside the gene matches. CDR1 is MNHEY, CDR2 SVGAGI, per germline. The CDR3 loop spans 15 amino acids. The CDR3: CASSYSTGDNYGYTF. The CDR3 DNA sequence: TGTGCCAGCAGTTACTCGACAGGGGATAACTATGGCTACACCTTC.

The chain carries TRBV10-1 and TRBJ1-3, with D perhaps matching TRBD1 (6 bases). V was pared by 6 bases and J by 2 bases, with 11 bases between. CDR3 length: 14 residues. CDR1 WNHNN and CDR2 SYGVQD come from the germline V gene (reference sequence). The CDR3 coding sequence is TGCGCCAGCAGGGAAAACAGGGCTGGAAACACCATATATTTT. Encoded protein: CASRENRAGNTIYF.

This clone was seen just once. The genes are TRBV3-1 (or the pseudogene TRBV3-2) and TRBJ2-4, with 7 nucleotides matching TRBD2. The CDR3 length is 12 residues. Germline V gene sequence: CDR1 LGHDT, CDR2 YNNKEL (reference sequence). Trimming at V came to 8 bases and at J to 6 bases, leaving 4 bases not matched to a gene. The CDR3 DNA follows: TGTGCCAGCGGGGGGGATGGAAACATTCAGTACTTC. Translated, it gives CASGGDGNIQYF.